Listed below are T cell receptor beta chains from one sample, sequenced in a study of control samples from healthy donors and cancer patients. The repertoire was sequenced with immunoSEQ multiplex PCR; TCRdb's copy has only in-frame clones and lacks some. This table has 80,000 or so clones, about 95% appearing once. The material sequenced was blood. The receptor set was obtained from a woman between 35 and 50 years old in good health. Each CDR3 is given with its conserved first and last residue. A D gene is named only where the DNA matches it firmly. Not all rows give a size; the values are once, few, many and, for expanded clones, a class.

j_call | d_call | clone_size | v_call | cdr3_aa | cdr3_nt
TRBJ1-2 | . | . | TRBV6-1 | CASSELGSQYGYTF | TGTGCCAGCAGTGAATTGGGGTCCCAATATGGCTACACCTTC
TRBJ1-1 | . | . | TRBV19 | CASTLGVTEAFF | TGTGCCAGTACCCTAGGGGTCACTGAAGCTTTCTTT
TRBJ2-3 | TRBD2 | once | TRBV7-9 | CARTSGGADTQYF | TGTGCCAGGACTAGCGGGGGGGCAGATACGCAGTATTTT
TRBJ2-3 | . | . | TRBV19 | CASSQSGDTDTQYF | TGTGCCAGTAGTCAAAGCGGAGACACAGATACGCAGTATTTT
TRBJ2-5 | . | . | TRBV2 | CASNGQQETQYF | TGTGCCAGCAACGGCCAGCAAGAGACCCAGTACTTC
TRBJ2-3 | . | . | TRBV7-3 | CASSTQGYGNTQYF | TGTGCCAGCAGCACGCAGGGTTACGGAAATACGCAGTATTTT
TRBJ1-4 | . | . | TRBV14 | CASPEWGMDEKLFF | TGTGCCAGCCCTGAATGGGGGATGGATGAAAAACTGTTTTTT
TRBJ1-2 | TRBD1 | . | TRBV28 | CASSYEGARGYTF | TGTGCCAGCAGTTATGAGGGGGCGAGGGGCTACACCTTC
TRBJ2-7 | TRBD2 | . | TRBV27 | CASRAGLGTYEQYF | TGTGCCAGCAGAGCCGGACTAGGGACCTACGAGCAGTACTTC
TRBJ1-2 | TRBD1 | . | TRBV25-1 | CASSGRGLFGYTF | TGTGCCAGCAGTGGCAGGGGGCTATTCGGCTACACCTTC
TRBJ2-3 | . | . | TRBV19 | CASATTYTDTQYF | TGTGCCAGTGCGACAACCTACACAGATACGCAGTATTTT
TRBJ2-2 | . | once | TRBV5-1 | CASSPGTTNTGELFF | TGCGCCAGCAGCCCCGGCACGACGAACACCGGGGAGCTGTTTTTT
TRBJ2-2 | . | . | TRBV27 | CASSLTGTNTGELFF | TGTGCCAGCAGTTTAACCGGGACGAACACCGGGGAGCTGTTTTTT
TRBJ2-3 | TRBD2 | . | TRBV6-5 | CASSRTSGRGDTQYF | TGTGCCAGCAGCCGGACTAGCGGGAGGGGAGATACGCAGTATTTT
TRBJ2-5 | . | . | TRBV7-9 | CASSLVRTKQETQYF | TGTGCCAGCAGCTTAGTACGGACAAAGCAAGAGACCCAGTACTTC
TRBJ1-1 | TRBD1 | . | TRBV27 | CASSLGQGPNTEAFF | TGTGCCAGCAGCCTCGGACAGGGACCGAACACTGAAGCTTTCTTT
TRBJ2-1 | . | . | TRBV20-1 | CSAQNNEQFF | TGCAGTGCCCAAAACAATGAGCAGTTCTTC
TRBJ2-1 | . | . | TRBV2 | CASSAGQVSYNEQFF | TGTGCCAGCAGTGCCGGGCAGGTCTCCTACAATGAGCAGTTCTTC
TRBJ2-7 | TRBD2 | . | TRBV27 | CASSFASGVSYEQYF | TGTGCCAGCAGTTTCGCTAGCGGGGTATCCTACGAGCAGTACTTC
TRBJ1-1 | . | . | TRBV2 | CASRGLMNTEAFF | TGTGCCAGCAGGGGGCTGATGAACACTGAAGCTTTCTTT
TRBJ1-4 | . | few | TRBV7-2 | CASSYGQSNEKLFF | TGTGCCAGCAGCTACGGACAGTCTAATGAAAAACTGTTTTTT
TRBJ1-5 | . | . | TRBV19 | CASSSSPGRGGQPQHF | TGTGCCAGTAGTTCCTCACCGGGACGGGGTGGCCAGCCCCAGCATTTT
TRBJ2-2 | . | . | TRBV24-1 | CATSDPVRSGELFF | TGTGCCACCAGTGATCCGGTCCGGAGCGGGGAGCTGTTTTTT
TRBJ1-4 | . | . | TRBV24-1 | CARLPTFREKLFF | TGTGCCAGGCTGCCGACCTTCAGAGAAAAACTGTTTTTT
TRBJ1-2 | . | . | TRBV7-9 | CASSLTTRAAEGYTF | TGTGCCAGCAGCTTAACGACCAGGGCGGCGGAGGGCTACACCTTC
TRBJ2-1 | . | . | TRBV15 | CATSAQGKNEQFF | TGTGCCACCAGCGCACAGGGTAAGAATGAGCAGTTCTTC
TRBJ2-5 | . | . | TRBV19 | CASSIVGGETQYF | TGTGCCAGTAGTATAGTGGGGGGCGAGACCCAGTACTTC
TRBJ2-7 | . | . | TRBV19 | CASSMNGLYEQYF | TGTGCCAGTAGTATGAATGGACTGTACGAGCAGTACTTC
TRBJ1-5 | . | . | TRBV3-1/TRBV3-2 | CASFWFPGNTHSNQPQHF | TGTGCCAGCTTTTGGTTCCCCGGAAACACCCATAGCAATCAGCCCCAGCATTTT
TRBJ2-7 | TRBD2 | . | TRBV4-1 | CASSRLAGISYEQYF | TGCGCCAGCAGCCGACTAGCGGGGATCTCCTACGAGCAGTACTTC
TRBJ2-7 | TRBD1 | . | TRBV30 | CAWSVGRGPYEQYF | TGTGCCTGGAGTGTCGGCAGGGGGCCCTACGAGCAGTACTTC
TRBJ1-1 | TRBD1 | . | TRBV6-5 | CASRDRVHTEAFF | TGTGCCAGCAGAGACAGGGTTCACACTGAAGCTTTCTTT
TRBJ2-1 | . | . | TRBV3-1/TRBV3-2 | CASSQVGVYRNEQFF | TGTGCCAGCAGCCAAGTAGGGGTCTACAGAAATGAGCAGTTCTTC
TRBJ2-7 | TRBD1 | . | TRBV28 | CASSLTGGQLEQYF | TGTGCCAGCAGTTTAACAGGGGGTCAGCTTGAGCAGTACTTC
TRBJ1-1 | . | few | TRBV7-9 | CASDVNTEAFF | TGTGCCAGCGACGTGAACACTGAAGCTTTCTTT
TRBJ2-1 | . | . | TRBV27 | CASSFPPHLYNEQFF | TGTGCCAGCAGTTTTCCACCCCACTTATACAATGAGCAGTTCTTC
TRBJ2-2 | TRBD1 | . | TRBV9 | CASSYRQGYTGELFF | TGTGCCAGCAGCTACCGACAGGGCTACACCGGGGAGCTGTTTTTT
TRBJ1-1 | . | . | TRBV2 | CASSEYVTGRAFF | TGTGCCAGCAGTGAATACGTAACAGGGAGAGCTTTCTTT
TRBJ1-1 | TRBD1 | . | TRBV9 | CASSVGARGTNTEAFF | TGTGCCAGCAGCGTGGGGGCCAGGGGGACTAACACTGAAGCTTTCTTT
TRBJ1-6 | . | . | TRBV6-5 | CASSYGPSSYNSPLHF | TGTGCCAGCAGTTACGGGCCGAGCTCCTATAATTCACCCCTCCACTTT
TRBJ2-1 | . | . | TRBV5-4 | CASSPRGGFMGAEQFF | TGTGCCAGCAGCCCCAGAGGGGGGTTTATGGGGGCGGAGCAGTTCTTC
TRBJ1-1 | TRBD1 | . | TRBV28 | CASPATGEDTEAFF | TGTGCCAGCCCCGCGACAGGGGAGGACACTGAAGCTTTCTTT
TRBJ1-4 | . | . | TRBV5-4 | CASSSFATNEKLFF | TGTGCCAGCAGCAGCTTCGCAACTAATGAAAAACTGTTTTTT
TRBJ2-7 | TRBD2 | . | TRBV18 | CASSLSTGGPDEQYF | TGTGCCAGCTCACTTTCGACGGGAGGGCCCGACGAGCAGTACTTC
TRBJ1-1 | . | few | TRBV6-5 | CASSYTEGRTEAFF | TGTGCCAGCAGTTACACTGAGGGGAGGACTGAAGCTTTCTTT
TRBJ2-5 | . | . | TRBV4-2 | CASSQDGGKGIRETQYF | TGTGCCAGCAGCCAAGATGGCGGAAAGGGAATCCGGGAGACCCAGTACTTC
TRBJ2-2 | . | . | TRBV14 | CASSQARPTGELFF | TGTGCCAGCAGCCAGGCCAGGCCCACCGGGGAGCTGTTTTTT
TRBJ2-7 | . | . | TRBV10-2 | CASSAGQGRREQYF | TGCGCCAGCAGTGCTGGGCAGGGCCGGAGGGAGCAGTACTTC
TRBJ1-6 | TRBD1 | . | TRBV19 | CASSPRTGGYNSPLHF | TGTGCCAGTAGTCCCAGGACAGGGGGCTATAATTCACCCCTCCACTTT
TRBJ2-7 | . | . | TRBV4-1 | CASSQVADPYEQYF | TGCGCCAGCAGCCAGGTAGCGGATCCCTACGAGCAGTACTTC
TRBJ2-7 | . | . | TRBV4-1 | CASSQVPTYEQYF | TGCGCCAGCAGCCAAGTCCCCACCTACGAGCAGTACTTC
TRBJ1-2 | . | . | TRBV7-9 | CASSFYEYYGYTF | TGTGCCAGCAGCTTTTATGAGTACTATGGCTACACCTTC